The entry that follows covers one TCR beta chain sequence. Its antigen is not known. Time point indicated: patch test 1, 2 weeks after DPC sensitization. Treatment meaning: therapeutic diphenylcyclopropenone sensitization with weekly scalp DPC. At patch-test visits, sampling came before the patch test. TCRdb used MiXCR to reprocess the RACE reads, holding one entry per CDR3 protein. This table has about 340,000 distinct CDR3 sequences, roughly 6.9% appearing once. This sample stems from a study of human T cells and chemical hapten exposure. The study, taken as a whole, reports: Expanded TCR counts at PT1 went up together with patch test score, a positive correlation. Significantly more large CDR3 similarity clusters arose among expanded TCRs than among controls.

The germline gives CDR1 KGHSH, CDR2 LQKENI. This CDR3 contains 15 residues. Trimming left V 3 bases short and J 3 bases short, with 14 bases between. The TCR comes from a young woman with alopecia areata. Some clones in this sample may be carry-over from other donors' samples. The sample in question was whole blood, obtained in connection with sensitization to the hapten diphenylcyclopropenone (DPC). V gene TRBV18 combines with J gene TRBJ1-2; D unclear. As DNA, the CDR3 is TGTGCCAGCTCACCGGTACCGGATTGGGACTATGGCTACACCTTC. It encodes CASSPVPDWDYGYTF.